The subject of this entry is one T cell receptor beta chain. Its antigen is as yet unknown. CDR1 is LNHDA and CDR2 is SQIVND in the germline V gene (reference sequence). Trimming took 7 bases from V and 3 from J, leaving 12 bases between them. The CDR3 is 13 residues long. The sample comes from a study of cytomegalovirus exposure and HLA in healthy donors. Healthy bone marrow donors made up the cohort. Findings and caveats of the study: An analysis was carried out at a later point. It showed that HLA-associated TCR beta chains were more clonally expanded than equally common non-associated chains.

PCR used 60 Vbeta primers and 13 Jbeta primers. Libraries were prepared by immunoSEQ multiplex PCR; TCRdb keeps only in-frame clonotypes and omits some of them. The table includes 150,000 to 200,000 clones, 65% to 85% detected once. Sequences were obtained from PBMCs. The J gene is TRBJ1-2, the V gene TRBV19, with D perhaps matching TRBD1 (5 bases). The sequence derives from a woman in her late teens or twenties in good health and CMV-seronegative. DNA of the CDR3: TGTGCCAGTAAACCAGGGTACGACTATGGCTACACCTTC. Its translation: CASKPGYDYGYTF.